The next 29 T cell receptor beta chains were all read from a single sample in a study of T cell clones after liver transplantation (dated by TCRdb to the late 2010s). Reading the label with the study, this specimen's time point is: pre-transplant. The library was produced with the immunoSEQ multiplex PCR assay. TCRdb holds this immuneACCESS table with in-frame rearrangements only. Some clones are missing; in checked studies, unresolved V genes explain under half, and the rest has no known cause. The sample table holds 45,000 to 55,000 clones, of which around 85% were seen once. The ten largest clones add up to over 7% of the sample. The sample here was CD4+ T cells from blood, taken before liver transplant. The receptor set was obtained from a human donor who received a liver transplant.

The chain employs TRBV4-2 and TRBJ1-5; TRBD1 is a possible D gene (6 bases). The germline CDR1 and CDR2 sequences are LGHNA and YNFKEQ. CDR3 length: 17 amino acids. V lost 1 base and J 7 bases, leaving 20 bases between the germline ends. CDR3: CASSQGGGVMIRQPQHF. The CDR3 DNA reads as TGTGCCAGCAGCCAAGGAGGGGGAGTAATGATCAGGCAGCCCCAGCATTTT.

V and J are TRBV7-9 and TRBJ1-2; D uncertain. Per germline, CDR1 SEHNR and CDR2 FQNEAQ (reference sequence). This CDR3 contains 18 residues. The V gene lost 0 bases and the J gene lost 4 bases, with 21 bases spanning the gap. The CDR3 spells CASSLAIGTDWEVYGYTF. CDR3 bases: TGTGCCAGCAGCTTAGCAATCGGAACAGACTGGGAGGTCTATGGCTACACCTTC.

The V call is TRBV4-2, the J call TRBJ1-3; D is unclear. Germline CDR1 and CDR2: LGHNA and YNFKEQ. The germline V and J ends were trimmed by 6 bases and 0 bases, with 9 bases remaining between them. CDR3 length: 14 residues. The chain's CDR3 is CASSPGYSGNTIYF. The CDR3 DNA reads TGTGCCAGCAGTCCTGGTTACTCTGGAAACACCATATATTTT.

The chain couples TRBV5-4 to TRBJ2-3; a possible D gene is TRBD2 (6 bases). The V end lost 1 base, the J end lost 2 bases, and 8 bases lay between the germline ends. Germline V lookup: CDR1 SGHNT, CDR2 YYREEE (reference sequence). This CDR3 spans 14 amino acids. The CDR3 spells CASSLSGSTDTQYF. CDR3 sequence (DNA): TGTGCCAGCAGCTTGAGCGGGTCCACAGATACGCAGTATTTT. Full variable domain (outside the CDR3, taken from reference TRBV5-4 and TRBJ2-3): ETGVTQSPTHLIKTRGQQVTLRCSSQSGHNTVSWYQQALGQGPQFIFQYYREEENGRGNFPPRFSGLQFPNYSSELNVNALELDDSALYLCASSLSGSTDTQYFGPGTRLTVL.

The chain couples TRBV5-8 to TRBJ1-4; D is ambiguous. With 0 bases removed from V and 5 bases from J, the gap between germline ends came to 14 bases. Germline V CDR1 and CDR2: SGHTS, YDEGEE. The CDR3 runs 16 residues. The CDR3 loop reads CASSLAARSSNEKLFF. CDR3 coding DNA: TGTGCCAGCAGCTTGGCCGCTAGGTCCTCAAATGAAAAACTGTTTTTT. The whole variable domain, remainder taken from reference TRBV5-8 and TRBJ1-4, is EAGVTQSPTHLIKTRGQQATLRCSPISGHTSVYWYQQALGLGLQFLLWYDEGEERNRGNFPPRFSGRQFPNYSSELNVNALELEDSALYLCASSLAARSSNEKLFFGSGTQLSVL.

The genes are TRBV27 and TRBJ2-2, with a tentative D call TRBD1 (5 bases). This CDR3 is 13 amino acids long. The germline V gene has CDR1 MNHEY and CDR2 SMNVEV (reference sequence). The V gene lost 6 bases and the J gene lost 3 bases, with 8 bases spanning the gap. The CDR3 nucleotides are TGTGCCAGCAGCCCGACAGACACCGGGGAGCTGTTTTTT. This encodes CASSPTDTGELFF.

V and J are TRBV9 and TRBJ1-1; D is undetermined. CDR1 SGDLS and CDR2 YYNGEE come from the germline V gene. The germline V and J ends were trimmed by 0 bases and 1 base, with 7 bases remaining between them. The CDR3 has 14 amino acids. The CDR3 region has the DNA TGTGCCAGCAGCGTAGGACCCCAGAACACTGAAGCTTTCTTT. Its protein product is CASSVGPQNTEAFF.

The chain uses TRBV18 and TRBJ1-2, with D uncertain. Between the trimmed V and J ends, which lost 6 bases and 2 bases, there was a span of 10 bases. This CDR3 region has 13 residues. CDR1 and CDR2 (germline): KGHSH, LQKENI. The CDR3 bases are TGTGCCAGCTCCACGAACGCAAACTATGGCTACACCTTC. Its protein is CASSTNANYGYTF. The variable domain in full, with the rest retrieved from reference TRBV18 and TRBJ1-2, is NAGVMQNPRHLVRRRGQEARLRCSPMKGHSHVYWYRQLPEEGLKFMVYLQKENIIDESGMPKERFSAEFPKEGPSILRIQQVVRGDSAAYFCASSTNANYGYTFGSGTRLTVV.

The chain carries TRBV27 and TRBJ2-7, with 9 bases identical to TRBD1. This CDR3 contains 15 residues. Germline assignment: CDR1 MNHEY and CDR2 SMNVEV (reference sequence). J lost 6 bases, V lost 5 bases, and 11 bases had no gene match. CDR3 coding DNA: TGTGCCAGCAGTACACACAGGGGGCCGAGAGGCGAGCAGTACTTC. Translating gives CASSTHRGPRGEQYF.

This clone was detected a few times. The chain carries TRBV28 and TRBJ1-5, with D maybe TRBD1 (6 bases). Germline V gene lookup returns CDR1 MDHEN and CDR2 SYDVKM. The CDR3 runs to 14 residues. Trimming pared 2 bases from V and 7 bases from J, leaving 12 bases between. The CDR3 protein is CASSLGRGTQPQHF. The CDR3 bases are TGTGCCAGCAGTTTAGGCAGGGGAACACAGCCCCAGCATTTT.

The chain is built from TRBV19 and TRBJ1-5; no definite D call. Trimming stripped 3 bases from V and 7 bases from J, with 13 bases between. CDR3 length: 14 amino acids. Germline loops: CDR1 LNHDA, CDR2 SQIVND (reference sequence). The CDR3 DNA reads as TGTGCCAGTAGTATCTGGAGGGAAGCCCAGCCCCAGCATTTT. Residues: CASSIWREAQPQHF.

The V call is TRBV18, the J call TRBJ1-4; D remains ambiguous. V gave up 1 base and J gave up 7 bases, with 25 bases separating them. Germline CDR1 KGHSH, CDR2 LQKENI. The CDR3 spans 19 residues. The CDR3 sequence is CASSPLRAKSPPVSEKLFF. In nucleotides, the CDR3 is TGTGCCAGCTCACCACTGAGAGCGAAATCGCCCCCAGTCTCTGAAAAACTGTTTTTT.

A few counts support this clone. The chain is built from TRBV4-1 and TRBJ2-7; 14 bases map to TRBD2. Germline V CDR1 and CDR2: MGHRA, YSYEKL. This CDR3 spans 17 amino acids. J gave up 0 bases and V 5 bases, and 6 bases lay outside the gene matches. The CDR3 nucleotides are TGCGCCAGCAGCTTCGGACTAGCGGGGGGAAGCTCCTACGAGCAGTACTTC. Its protein is CASSFGLAGGSSYEQYF.

The chain employs TRBV4-1 and TRBJ2-1, with a weak D call TRBD1 (5 bases). There are 16 residues in the CDR3. V was trimmed by 3 bases and J by 1 base, leaving 13 bases between them. Germline loops: CDR1 MGHRA, CDR2 YSYEKL. The CDR3 nucleotides read TGCGCCAGCAGCCACCTGGACATCCTTTCCTACAATGAGCAGTTCTTC. Its protein product is CASSHLDILSYNEQFF.

This clone qualifies as medium-sized (0.01 to 0.1%). V usage is TRBV6-6 and J usage is TRBJ2-5; D may be TRBD2 (6 bases). Germline lookup yields CDR1 MNHNY and CDR2 SVGAGI (reference sequence). The CDR3 spans 16 residues. V was pared by 0 bases and J by 1 base, with 12 bases between. The CDR3 nucleotides are TGTGCCAGCAGTTACTCGGGCAGGAGGGGCCAAGAGACCCAGTACTTC. It yields the protein CASSYSGRRGQETQYF.

The rearrangement uses TRBV15 and TRBJ2-1, with 10 bases matching TRBD2. The CDR3 contains 18 residues. V shed 3 bases, J shed 4 bases, and the junction held 12 bases outside the gene matches. Germline lookup yields CDR1 LNHNV and CDR2 YYDKDF (reference sequence). CDR3 in amino acids: CATSRRVLAGGDYNEQFF. CDR3 in DNA: TGTGCCACCAGCAGGAGGGTATTAGCGGGAGGTGATTACAATGAGCAGTTCTTC.

This clone was counted a single time. The chain combines TRBV5-6 with TRBJ2-6; D is unresolved. CDR1 and CDR2 (germline): SGHDT, YYEEEE. The V end lost 0 bases, the J end lost 0 bases, and 4 bases lay between the germline ends. This CDR3 comprises 15 residues. The CDR3 sequence: CASSLVGSGANVLTF. The CDR3 nucleotides are TGTGCCAGCAGCTTGGTTGGCTCTGGGGCCAACGTCCTGACTTTC.

V gene TRBV5-1 combines with J gene TRBJ1-5, with D tentatively TRBD1 (5 bases). Germline V gives CDR1 SGHRS, CDR2 YFSETQ. CDR3 length: 15 amino acids. V lost 0 bases and J lost 3, with 10 bases in between. CDR3 DNA: TGCGCCAGCAGCTTGGAAGGGGTTAACAATCAGCCCCAGCATTTT. Protein sequence: CASSLEGVNNQPQHF.

This clone has more than one count but fewer than ten. This sequence joins TRBV4-3 and TRBJ2-7; the D gene is possibly TRBD2 (6 bases). Germline V gene lookup returns CDR1 LGHNA and CDR2 YSLEER. Trimming left V 0 bases short and J 4 bases short, with 13 bases between. The CDR3 length is 15 residues. DNA for the CDR3: TGCGCCAGCAGCCAAGATTGGGCTAGCGCTTACGAGCAGTACTTC. The encoded protein is CASSQDWASAYEQYF.

V usage is TRBV7-9 and J usage is TRBJ2-2; 16 nucleotides align to TRBD2. J lost 5 bases, V lost 4 bases, and 1 base had no gene match. Germline V gene data show CDR1 as SEHNR and CDR2 as FQNEAQ (reference sequence). This CDR3 is 16 amino acids long. The CDR3 DNA reads TGTGCCAGCAGCTCGGGACTAGCGGGGGGGACCGGGGAGCTGTTTTTT. It specifies CASSSGLAGGTGELFF.

The rearrangement joins TRBV7-2 to TRBJ1-2; TRBD1 matches 8 bases. The CDR3 runs to 16 residues. The V segment lost 5 bases and the J segment 4 bases; nucleotides outside the gene matches: 12. Germline CDR1 and CDR2: SGHTA and FQGNSA. The CDR3 region is CASSIGTGEGGYGYTF. The CDR3 nucleotides read TGTGCCAGCAGCATAGGGACAGGAGAGGGGGGCTATGGCTACACCTTC.

This sequence joins TRBV11-3 and TRBJ2-1; 11 nucleotides align to TRBD2. The CDR3 is 16 amino acids. V trimming: 3 bases; J trimming: 4 bases; junction bases outside the gene matches: 5. Germline CDR1 and CDR2: SGHNT and YENEEA. CDR3 region: CASSFRTSGPYNEQFF. CDR3 DNA sequence: TGTGCCAGCAGCTTCCGGACTAGCGGGCCATACAATGAGCAGTTCTTC.

This rearrangement joins TRBV5-1 to TRBJ2-2; 8 nucleotides align to TRBD2. The CDR3 runs to 19 residues. The germline V gene has CDR1 SGHRS and CDR2 YFSETQ. Trimming removed 1 base from V and 1 base from J; junction bases left unmatched: 12. This chain's CDR3 is CASSLPRSGGPLNTGELFF. CDR3 nucleotides: TGCGCCAGCAGCTTGCCGAGGTCGGGGGGGCCCCTGAACACCGGGGAGCTGTTTTTT. The whole variable domain, filled in from reference TRBV5-1 and TRBJ2-2, reads KAGVTQTPRYLIKTRGQQVTLSCSPISGHRSVSWYQQTPGQGLQFLFEYFSETQRNKGNFPGRFSGRQFSNSRSEMNVSTLELGDSALYLCASSLPRSGGPLNTGELFFGEGSRLTVL.

The rearrangement joins TRBV9 to TRBJ1-1, with D perhaps matching TRBD1 (6 bases). Trimming removed 3 bases from V and 10 bases from J, with 19 bases in between. This CDR3 has 14 residues. Per germline, CDR1 SGDLS and CDR2 YYNGEE. The CDR3 DNA reads TGTGCCAGCAGCGCAACCACAGGGCCCCAGAGAGCTTTCTTT. Translation gives CASSATTGPQRAFF.

The chain combines TRBV7-6 with TRBJ1-5; D is unclear. CDR3 length: 13 amino acids. The germline CDR1 and CDR2 sequences are SGHVS and FNYEAQ. With 4 bases removed from V and 7 bases from J, the gap between germline ends came to 11 bases. The CDR3 reads CASSSTEQQPQHF. CDR3 sequence (DNA): TGTGCCAGCAGCTCTACGGAACAGCAGCCCCAGCATTTT.

This chain's CDR3 is CASSEGLNTEAFF. In DNA form, the CDR3 reads TGTGCCAGCAGTGAGGGGTTGAACACTGAAGCTTTCTTT. This rearrangement joins TRBV7-2 to TRBJ1-1; maybe TRBD1 (5 bases). Trimming removed 6 bases from V and 0 bases from J, with 8 bases in between. The CDR3 is 13 amino acids. Germline loops: CDR1 SGHTA, CDR2 FQGNSA.

The rearrangement joins TRBV7-2 to TRBJ2-7; D gene uncertain. This CDR3 has 14 amino acids. Germline CDR1 and CDR2: SGHTA and FQGNSA. Trimming removed 0 bases at V and 4 bases at J, with 10 bases between. CDR3 bases: TGTGCCAGCAGCTTAGCCCCCCCTCATTACGAGCAGTACTTC. It is translated as CASSLAPPHYEQYF.

Here the CDR3 DNA reads TGTGCCAGTACCCTACTCAAGCGGCAGCCCTACGAGCAGTACTTC. It encodes CASTLLKRQPYEQYF. This sequence joins TRBV19 and TRBJ2-7; D is perhaps TRBD2 (5 bases). Trimming stripped 7 bases from V and 2 bases from J, with 18 bases between. CDR3 length: 15 residues. Germline CDR1 and CDR2: LNHDA and SQIVND (reference sequence).

This chain uses TRBV9 with TRBJ2-5; no clear D. The germline CDR1 and CDR2 sequences are SGDLS and YYNGEE. The ends were cut back, 4 bases at V and 5 bases at J, with 9 bases in the middle. This CDR3 has 12 amino acids. The CDR3 nucleotides are TGTGCCAGCAGCTACCAAGGGGAGACCCAGTACTTC. Amino acids: CASSYQGETQYF.